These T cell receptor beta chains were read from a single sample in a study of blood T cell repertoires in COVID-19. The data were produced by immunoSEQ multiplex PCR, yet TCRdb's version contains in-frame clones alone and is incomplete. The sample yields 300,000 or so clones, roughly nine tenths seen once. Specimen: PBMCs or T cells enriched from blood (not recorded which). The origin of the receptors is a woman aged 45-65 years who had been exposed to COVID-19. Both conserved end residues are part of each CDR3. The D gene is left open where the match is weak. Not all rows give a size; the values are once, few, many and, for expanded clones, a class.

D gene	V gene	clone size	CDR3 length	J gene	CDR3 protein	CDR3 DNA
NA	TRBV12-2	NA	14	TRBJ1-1	CASSPDRVGTEAFF	TGTGCAAGCTCCCCCGACAGGGTAGGAACTGAAGCTTTCTTT
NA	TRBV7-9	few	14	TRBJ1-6	CASSLSGRNSPLHF	TGTGCCAGCAGCTTGTCAGGGAGGAATTCACCCCTCCACTTT
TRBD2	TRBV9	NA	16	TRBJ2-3	CASSVDARGSTDTQYF	TGTGCCAGCAGCGTAGATGCGCGGGGGAGCACAGATACGCAGTATTTT
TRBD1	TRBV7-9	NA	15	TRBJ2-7	CASSLGDRSYYEQYF	TGTGCCAGCAGCTTAGGGGACAGGAGTTACTACGAGCAGTACTTC
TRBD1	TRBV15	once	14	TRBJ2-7	CATSRETGRYEQYF	TGTGCCACCAGCAGAGAGACAGGGCGGTACGAGCAGTACTTC
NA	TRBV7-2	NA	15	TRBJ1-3	CASSLARGLGNTIYF	TGTGCCAGCAGCTTAGCGAGAGGGCTCGGAAACACCATATATTTT
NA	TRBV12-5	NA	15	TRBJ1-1	CASGLLQGSNTEAFF	TGTGCTAGTGGTTTGCTCCAGGGATCGAACACTGAAGCTTTCTTT
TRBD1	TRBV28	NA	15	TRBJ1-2	CASSPGTASFYGYTF	TGTGCCAGCAGTCCCGGGACAGCTAGTTTCTATGGCTACACCTTC
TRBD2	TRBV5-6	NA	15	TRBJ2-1	CASSRRLAGMNEQFF	TGTGCCAGCAGCCGAAGACTAGCGGGAATGAATGAGCAGTTCTTC
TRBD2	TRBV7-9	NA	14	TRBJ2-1	CASSFTGGTNEQFF	TGTGCCAGCAGCTTCACGGGGGGGACCAATGAGCAGTTCTTC
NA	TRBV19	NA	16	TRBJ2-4	CASSITGIGTKNIQYF	TGTGCCAGTAGTATAACCGGGATCGGGACCAAAAACATTCAGTACTTC
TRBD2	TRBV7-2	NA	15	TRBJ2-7	CASSITSGGAYEQYF	TGTGCCAGCAGCATAACTAGCGGGGGGGCCTACGAGCAGTACTTC
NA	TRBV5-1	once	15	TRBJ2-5	CASSRAGALQETQYF	TGCGCCAGCAGCAGGGCGGGGGCTCTGCAAGAGACCCAGTACTTC
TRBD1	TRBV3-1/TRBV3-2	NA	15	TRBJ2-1	CASREDRGSYNEQFF	TGTGCCAGCAGGGAGGACAGGGGCTCCTACAATGAGCAGTTCTTC
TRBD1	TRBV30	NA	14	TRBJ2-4	CAWSVTGSGNIQYF	TGTGCCTGGAGTGTGACAGGGTCGGGAAACATTCAGTACTTC
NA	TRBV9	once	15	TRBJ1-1	CASSPPSSLLVEAFF	TGTGCCAGCAGCCCTCCGTCCTCACTTCTAGTTGAAGCTTTCTTT
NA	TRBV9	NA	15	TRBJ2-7	CASSATGFSNYEQYF	TGTGCCAGCAGCGCCACAGGGTTTTCTAACTACGAGCAGTACTTC
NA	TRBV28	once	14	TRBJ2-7	CASSSPPPGYEQYF	TGTGCCAGCAGTTCCCCACCCCCGGGTTACGAGCAGTACTTC
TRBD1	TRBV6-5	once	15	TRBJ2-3	CASSAPGQGTDTQYF	TGTGCCAGCAGCGCCCCCGGACAGGGCACAGATACGCAGTATTTT
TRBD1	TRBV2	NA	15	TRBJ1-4	CASNPRGITNEKLFF	TGTGCCAGCAACCCCAGGGGGATTACTAATGAAAAACTGTTTTTT
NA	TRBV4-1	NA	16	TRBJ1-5	CASSQDAGDTWQPQHF	TGCGCCAGCAGCCAAGATGCGGGGGATACGTGGCAGCCCCAGCATTTT
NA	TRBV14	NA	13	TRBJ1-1	CASSQDLRGDAFF	TGTGCCAGCAGCCAAGATCTGCGGGGAGACGCTTTCTTT
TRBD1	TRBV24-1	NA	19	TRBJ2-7	CATSASPGQGALSSYEQYF	TGTGCCACCAGTGCCTCTCCGGGACAGGGGGCATTGAGCTCCTACGAGCAGTACTTC
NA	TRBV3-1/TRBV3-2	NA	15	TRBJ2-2	CASSQSDRNTGELFF	TGTGCCAGCAGCCAATCTGACAGGAACACCGGGGAGCTGTTTTTT
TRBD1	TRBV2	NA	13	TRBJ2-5	CASSEGQGETQYF	TGTGCCAGCAGTGAAGGACAGGGAGAGACCCAGTACTTC
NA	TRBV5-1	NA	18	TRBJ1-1	CASSQNSRRTFPNTEAFF	TGCGCCAGCAGCCAGAACAGCCGACGGACTTTTCCGAACACTGAAGCTTTCTTT
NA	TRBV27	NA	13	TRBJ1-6	CGSRGSYNSPLHF	TGTGGGTCCCGGGGCTCCTATAATTCACCCCTCCACTTT
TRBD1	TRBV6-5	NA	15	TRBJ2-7	CASRSDRAEGLEQYF	TGTGCCAGCAGGTCGGACAGGGCAGAGGGGCTCGAGCAGTACTTC
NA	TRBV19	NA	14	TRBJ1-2	CASSPGQEAGGYTF	TGTGCCAGTAGCCCCGGTCAAGAGGCCGGTGGCTACACCTTC
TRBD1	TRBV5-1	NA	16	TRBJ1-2	CASSSGTGLVRDGYTF	TGCGCCAGCAGCTCCGGGACAGGTCTGGTGCGCGATGGCTACACCTTC
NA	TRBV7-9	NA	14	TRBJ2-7	CASSRPGTPYEQYF	TGTGCCAGCAGCCGACCCGGGACTCCCTACGAGCAGTACTTC
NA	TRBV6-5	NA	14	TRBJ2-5	CASSQPGVQETQYF	TGTGCCAGCAGCCAACCGGGGGTCCAAGAGACCCAGTACTTC
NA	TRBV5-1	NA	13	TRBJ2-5	CASSNGAEETQYF	TGCGCCAGCAGCAATGGAGCCGAAGAGACCCAGTACTTC
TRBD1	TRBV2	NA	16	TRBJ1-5	CASSGRDRVLYQPQHF	TGTGCCAGCAGTGGCCGGGACAGGGTGCTGTATCAGCCCCAGCATTTT
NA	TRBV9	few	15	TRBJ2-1	CASRAGESSYNEQFF	TGTGCCAGCAGGGCCGGGGAGAGCTCCTACAATGAGCAGTTCTTC
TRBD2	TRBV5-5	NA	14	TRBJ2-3	CATRLAGGTDTQYF	TGTGCCACCCGACTAGCGGGGGGCACAGATACGCAGTATTTT
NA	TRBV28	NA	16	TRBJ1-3	CASSLGQSGSGNTIYF	TGTGCCAGCAGTTTGGGACAAAGCGGATCTGGAAACACCATATATTTT
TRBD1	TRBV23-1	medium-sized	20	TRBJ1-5	CASSHPGPGQEEGSNQPQHF	TGCGCCAGCAGTCACCCGGGACCTGGACAGGAGGAGGGTAGCAATCAGCCCCAGCATTTT
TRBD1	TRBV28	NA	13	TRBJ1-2	CASSTDRGQGYTF	TGTGCCAGCAGCACTGACAGGGGGCAAGGCTACACCTTC
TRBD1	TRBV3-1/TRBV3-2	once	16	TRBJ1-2	CASSQWDRGLVYGYTF	TGTGCCAGCAGCCAATGGGACAGGGGGCTCGTCTATGGCTACACCTTC